The 28 T cell receptor beta chains in this list originate from one sample, sequenced in a study of T-cell reconstitution after alpha-beta-depleted transplantation in children. This sample's TCRbeta library carried unique molecular identifier barcodes. TCRdb passed the PCR reads through MiXCR, listing each CDR3 protein once. The sample carries about 480,000 distinct CDR3 sequences, around 13% recorded once. The sample was PBMCs from the stem cell graft donor, taken from the stem cell graft. These receptor sequences come from a human donor who donated a stem cell graft to a child with combined immunodeficiency.

The table lists this clonotype with many counts. The chain couples TRBV6-5 to TRBJ2-2; D possibly corresponds to TRBD1 (5 bases). Germline loops: CDR1 MNHEY, CDR2 SVGAGI. Trimming took off 0 bases at V and 5 bases at J, with 10 bases between the two ends. The length of the CDR3 is 15 residues. The CDR3: CASSYSVRATGELFF. The CDR3 nucleotides are TGTGCCAGCAGTTACTCCGTCAGGGCGACCGGGGAGCTGTTTTTT.

The table lists this clonotype with many counts. The J gene is TRBJ2-1, the V gene TRBV7-2, with TRBD2 identical over 10 bases. Losses at the gene ends were 5 bases for V and 4 bases for J; bases not matched to a gene: 17. The CDR3 is made up of 19 amino acids. The germline V gene has CDR1 SGHTA and CDR2 FQGNSA. The CDR3 here is CASSPWKGRAGGPYNEQFF. The CDR3 DNA sequence: TGTGCCAGCAGCCCCTGGAAGGGTCGAGCGGGAGGGCCATACAATGAGCAGTTCTTC.

This clonotype was seen a handful of times. This chain links TRBV20-1 with TRBJ2-3, with D maybe TRBD1 (6 bases). Trimming stripped 5 bases from V and 0 bases from J, with 15 bases between. From germline, CDR1 is DFQATT and CDR2 SNEGSKA (reference sequence). The CDR3 sequence is 15 residues long. The CDR3 here is CSAPRGRGSTDTQYF. As DNA, the CDR3 is TGCAGTGCTCCTCGTGGCAGGGGTAGCACAGATACGCAGTATTTT.

The genes are TRBV12-3 or TRBV12-4 and TRBJ1-3; 9 nucleotides align to TRBD1. The CDR3 contains 16 residues. V lost 2 bases and J lost 0; bases outside the gene matches: 2. The CDR3 is CASSLPGQGSGNTIYF. CDR3 coding DNA: TGTGCCAGCAGTTTACCGGGACAGGGCTCTGGAAACACCATATATTTT.

This clonotype has only a few counts. V usage is TRBV7-9 and J usage is TRBJ2-3; D uncertain. The germline V and J ends were trimmed by 2 bases and 5 bases, with 14 bases remaining between them. The CDR3 is 15 residues long. CDR1 and CDR2 (germline): SEHNR, FQNEAQ (reference sequence). The CDR3 DNA reads as TGTGCCAGCAGCTTAAACCGTGGGGTTAAAGATACGCAGTATTTT. Residues: CASSLNRGVKDTQYF.

The sample holds a few counts of this clonotype. This chain links TRBV15 with TRBJ1-5; D remains unclear. The ends were cut back, 0 bases at V and 9 bases at J, with 6 bases in the middle. Germline CDR1 LNHNV, CDR2 YYDKDF (reference sequence). CDR3 length equals 12 residues. The CDR3 loop is CATSRDRRPQHF. The CDR3, as DNA: TGTGCCACCAGCAGAGACAGAAGGCCCCAGCATTTT. The full variable domain, its missing parts supplied by reference TRBV15 and TRBJ1-5, is DAMVIQNPRYQVTQFGKPVTLSCSQTLNHNVMYWYQQKSSQAPKLLFHYYDKDFNNEADTPDNFQSRRPNTSFCFLDIRSPGLGDTAMYLCATSRDRRPQHFGDGTRLSIL.

This clonotype was found a few times. The chain uses TRBV29-1 and TRBJ2-1; D may be TRBD2 (5 bases). The germline V gene encodes CDR1 SQVTM and CDR2 ANQGSEA. CDR3 length: 13 residues. V lost 3 bases and J lost 9, with 15 bases in between. The CDR3 nucleotides are TGCAGCGTTGAGAAGCGGCTAGTTGCTGAGCAGTTCTTC. Translated: CSVEKRLVAEQFF.

This clonotype was detected a few times. The genes are TRBV7-2 and TRBJ2-3; no definite D call. Germline loops: CDR1 SGHTA, CDR2 FQGNSA. The CDR3 runs 14 residues. With 0 bases removed from V and 3 bases from J, the gap between germline ends came to 7 bases. CDR3 nucleotide sequence: TGTGCCAGCAGCTTAGCCTGGCAGACAGATACGCAGTATTTT. Protein: CASSLAWQTDTQYF.

This clonotype was seen a few times. The rearrangement links TRBV4-3 to TRBJ2-7, with 9 bases lining up with TRBD2. Germline CDR1 and CDR2: LGHNA and YSLEER. The CDR3 is made up of 17 amino acids. The V and J ends lost 3 bases and 3 bases, in that order; junction bases with no gene match: 12. The CDR3 coding sequence is TGCGCCAGCAGCCACCAACCCATGACTAGCGGAGACTACGAGCAGTACTTC. Protein: CASSHQPMTSGDYEQYF.

This clonotype was found many times. The J gene is TRBJ1-5, the V gene TRBV20-1; D remains unclear. CDR3 size: 13 residues. CDR1 is DFQATT, CDR2 SNEGSKA, per germline (reference sequence). V was cut by 5 bases and J by 0 bases, with 8 bases left in between. CDR3 DNA: TGCAGTGCTCAGAAATATAGCAATCAGCCCCAGCATTTT. Amino acid sequence: CSAQKYSNQPQHF.

This clonotype appeared many times. This chain joins TRBV12-3 or TRBV12-4 and TRBJ2-2; weak D call: TRBD1 (5 bases). Trimming pared 6 bases from V and 1 base from J, leaving 6 bases between. The CDR3 has 13 amino acids. The CDR3 DNA sequence: TGTGCCAGCAGCACAGGGAACACCGGGGAGCTGTTTTTT. Translating it yields CASSTGNTGELFF.

This sequence joins TRBV29-1 and TRBJ2-5, with TRBD2 identical over 9 bases. Per the germline V gene, CDR1 is SQVTM and CDR2 is ANQGSEA. CDR3 length equals 14 residues. V shed 4 bases, J shed 2 bases, and the junction held 5 bases outside the gene matches. CDR3 DNA: TGCAGCGTTGTGGGGCGGGGGGGGCAAGAGACCCAGTACTTC. Its protein product is CSVVGRGGQETQYF.

This clonotype appeared a few times. This chain uses TRBV18 with TRBJ2-1; 11 nucleotides match TRBD2. V lost 3 bases and J lost 6; bases outside the gene matches: 7. The germline V gene has CDR1 KGHSH and CDR2 LQKENI. The CDR3 contains 16 residues. The CDR3 DNA reads TGTGCCAGCTCACCCTTGACTAGCGGGGTTTCCAATGAGCAGTTCTTC. This gives the protein CASSPLTSGVSNEQFF.

This clonotype turned up a few times. This chain uses TRBV6-2 or TRBV6-3 with TRBJ2-7; the D gene is possibly TRBD2 (6 bases). The germline V and J ends were trimmed by 2 bases and 0 bases, with 8 bases remaining between them. The CDR3 is made up of 14 amino acids. Germline assignment: CDR1 MNHEY and CDR2 SVGEGT. The CDR3 loop is CASSYAGSSYEQYF. CDR3 DNA: TGTGCCAGCAGTTACGCGGGGAGCTCCTACGAGCAGTACTTC.

This clonotype came up a few times. The J gene is TRBJ1-4, the V gene TRBV12-3 or TRBV12-4; no reliable D call. This CDR3 has 11 amino acids. Trimming removed 6 bases from V and 8 bases from J, with 7 bases in between. CDR3 region: CASRLGEKLFF. Written as DNA, the CDR3 is TGTGCCAGCAGGCTAGGAGAAAAACTGTTTTTT.

This clonotype was found many times. The V and J genes are TRBV28 and TRBJ2-6, with D uncertain. The CDR3 contains 15 residues. Germline CDR1 reads MDHEN; CDR2 reads SYDVKM. The V end lost 6 bases, the J end lost 0 bases, and 9 bases lay between the germline ends. The CDR3 is CASSPMLSGANVLTF. The DNA of the CDR3 is TGTGCCAGCAGCCCCATGCTCTCTGGGGCCAACGTCCTGACTTTC.

This clonotype was detected ten times or more. V usage is TRBV12-3 or TRBV12-4 and J usage is TRBJ2-1; TRBD2 aligns across 8 bases. J gave up 5 bases and V 7 bases, and 10 bases lay outside the gene matches. CDR3 size: 15 residues. The CDR3 region has the DNA TGTGCCAGCACCCAACTAGCGGTAGGGGACAATGAGCAGTTCTTC. Translating gives CASTQLAVGDNEQFF.

The J gene is TRBJ1-6, the V gene TRBV7-2; maybe TRBD1 (6 bases). V was pared by 3 bases and J by 6 bases, with 12 bases between. The germline gives CDR1 SGHTA, CDR2 FQGNSA. This CDR3 is built from 15 residues. The CDR3 sequence: CASSFNRGGNSPLHF. The CDR3 bases are TGTGCCAGCAGCTTTAATAGGGGGGGTAATTCACCCCTCCACTTT.

This clonotype was seen a few times. J is TRBJ2-3 and V is TRBV10-3; TRBD2 agrees at 7 bases. The CDR3 has 13 amino acids. The germline V gene has CDR1 ENHRY and CDR2 SYGVKD. V gave up 8 bases and J gave up 3 bases; unmatched junction bases: 5. The CDR3 region has the DNA TGTGCCATCGGCGGGAGATCGACAGATACGCAGTATTTT. This codes for CAIGGRSTDTQYF.

This clonotype has more than one count but fewer than ten. J is TRBJ1-2 and V is TRBV12-3 or TRBV12-4, with D possibly TRBD1 on 5 matching bases. With 3 bases removed from V and 8 bases from J, the gap between germline ends came to 13 bases. The CDR3 extends over 13 amino acids. The CDR3 sequence is CASSLGDVGGYTF. CDR3 in DNA: TGTGCCAGCAGTTTGGGGGATGTTGGGGGCTACACCTTC.

The chain uses TRBV20-1 and TRBJ1-2; D remains ambiguous. The CDR3 has 11 residues. CDR1 DFQATT and CDR2 SNEGSKA come from the germline V gene (reference sequence). Trimming cost V 0 bases and J 7 bases, with 6 bases left between them. Here the CDR3 DNA reads TGCAGTGCTAGAGATGGGTTTGGCTACACCTTC. Its translation: CSARDGFGYTF.

This clonotype has more than one count but fewer than ten. The chain is built from TRBV7-2 and TRBJ2-7; 7 nucleotides agree with TRBD2. Germline CDR1 reads SGHTA; CDR2 reads FQGNSA. This CDR3 has 17 amino acids. Unmatched junction bases numbered 12, after V lost 1 base and J lost 3 bases. CDR3: CASSLVPSRTRGYEQYF. Written as DNA, the CDR3 is TGTGCCAGCAGCTTAGTACCTAGCCGGACTAGAGGCTACGAGCAGTACTTC.

V and J are TRBV5-1 and TRBJ1-4; 7 nucleotides agree with TRBD1. The ends lost 7 bases at V and 0 bases at J; junction bases unmatched: 6. Germline loops: CDR1 SGHRS, CDR2 YFSETQ. The CDR3 is 15 amino acids. Here the CDR3 reads CASSRDRSTNEKLFF. As DNA, the CDR3 is TGCGCCAGCTCTCGGGACAGATCAACTAATGAAAAACTGTTTTTT.

In this sample, this clonotype turned up a few times. The chain joins TRBV2 to TRBJ2-7; 9 bases line up with TRBD1. This CDR3 comprises 14 residues. The J segment lost 4 bases and the V segment lost 8 bases, leaving 9 bases of the junction unmatched. The germline V gene has CDR1 SNHLY and CDR2 FYNNEI. This CDR3 reads CASQQGAISYEQYF. The CDR3 DNA sequence: TGTGCCAGCCAACAGGGGGCAATTTCTTACGAGCAGTACTTC.

This clonotype was observed at least ten times. This rearrangement joins TRBV20-1 to TRBJ1-1; no definite D call. This CDR3 is built from 11 residues. Germline CDR1 DFQATT, CDR2 SNEGSKA (reference sequence). The CDR3 nucleotides read TGCTCTGTAAGGGATAACACTGAAGCTTTCTTT. It specifies CSVRDNTEAFF.

This clonotype has a handful of counts. The V gene is TRBV4-3, the J gene TRBJ2-2; TRBD2 matches at 12 bases. The V segment lost 3 bases and the J segment 14 bases; nucleotides outside the gene matches: 10. Germline CDR1 is LGHNA and CDR2 is YSLEER. The CDR3 loop spans 15 amino acids. The CDR3: CASSQWTSGMGKLFF. DNA for the CDR3: TGCGCCAGCAGCCAGTGGACTAGCGGGATGGGGAAACTGTTTTTT.

This clonotype came up many times. This chain connects TRBV11-2 to TRBJ2-7, with TRBD1 matching over 7 bases. Trimming took 8 bases from V and 5 from J; bases not matched to a gene: 6. This CDR3 has 12 amino acids. The germline V gene encodes CDR1 SGHAT and CDR2 FQNNGV. CDR3 residues: CASHRGINEQYF. As DNA, the CDR3 is TGTGCCAGCCACAGGGGAATCAACGAGCAGTACTTC. Full variable domain (remainder filled in from reference TRBV11-2 and TRBJ2-7): EAGVAQSPRYKIIEKRQSVAFWCNPISGHATLYWYQQILGQGPKLLIQFQNNGVVDDSQLPKDRFSAERLKGVDSTLKIQPAKLEDSAVYLCASHRGINEQYFGPGTRLTVT.

This clonotype was detected only a few times. The chain has TRBV20-1 and TRBJ2-3; the D gene is possibly TRBD2 (5 bases). V was pared by 6 bases and J by 6 bases, with 7 bases between. CDR1 is DFQATT, CDR2 SNEGSKA, per germline (reference sequence). The CDR3 totals 10 residues. Here the CDR3 reads CSAWRDTQYF. The CDR3 coding sequence is TGCAGTGCCTGGAGGGATACGCAGTATTTT.